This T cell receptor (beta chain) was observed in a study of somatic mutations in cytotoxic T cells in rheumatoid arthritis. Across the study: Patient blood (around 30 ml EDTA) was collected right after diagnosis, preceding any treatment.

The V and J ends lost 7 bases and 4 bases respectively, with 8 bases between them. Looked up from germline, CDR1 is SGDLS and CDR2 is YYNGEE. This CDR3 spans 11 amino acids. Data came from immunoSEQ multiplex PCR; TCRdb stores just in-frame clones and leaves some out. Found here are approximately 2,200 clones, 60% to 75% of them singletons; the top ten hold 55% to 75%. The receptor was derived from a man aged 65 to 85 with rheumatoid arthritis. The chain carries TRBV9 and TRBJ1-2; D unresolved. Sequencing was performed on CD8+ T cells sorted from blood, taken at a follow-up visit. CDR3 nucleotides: TGTGCCAGCGAAAGTCCCTATGGCTACACCTTC. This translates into CASESPYGYTF. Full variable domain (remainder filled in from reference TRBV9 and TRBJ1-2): DSGVTQTPKHLITATGQRVTLRCSPRSGDLSVYWYQQSLDQGLQFLIQYYNGEERAKGNILERFSAQQFPDLHSELNLSSLELGDSALYFCASESPYGYTFGSGTRLTVV.